The 3 T cell receptor beta chains listed next were all sequenced from one sample in a study of T cell repertoires in cytomegalovirus infection. These receptors have no identified antigens. TCRdb fed the reads into MiXCR, producing one record per CDR3 protein. In the table there are about 74,000 distinct CDR3 sequences, approximately 30% of which are singletons. The sequenced sample was CD8+ T cells from cultured PBMCs, obtained from culture after CMV antigen stimulation. The receptors here all came from a human donor in good health (CMV status not recorded). Some clones in this sample may be carry-over from other donors' samples.

J is TRBJ1-2 and V is TRBV4-1, with a possible D match to TRBD1 (5 bases). Deletions cut 3 bases from V and 5 bases from J, with 22 bases between. The CDR3 extends over 17 amino acids. The germline V gene has CDR1 MGHRA and CDR2 YSYEKL. The CDR3 DNA sequence: TGCGCCAGCAGCCATTCTACGAATTACGGGGGAAGTTATGGCTACACCTTC. Protein sequence: CASSHSTNYGGSYGYTF.

A few counts support this clonotype. The chain employs TRBV7-9 and TRBJ2-5; D may match TRBD1 or TRBD2 (5 bases each). The germline V gene encodes CDR1 SEHNR and CDR2 FQNEAQ (reference sequence). Trimming removed 5 bases at V and 5 bases at J, with 12 bases between. This CDR3 spans 13 amino acids. The CDR3 nucleotides are TGTGCCAGCAGCGTAGGGACCCTGGAGACCCAGTACTTC. Translation: CASSVGTLETQYF.

This clonotype came up many times. This sequence joins TRBV7-6 and TRBJ2-3, with 7 bases fitting TRBD1. Germline CDR1 is SGHVS and CDR2 is FNYEAQ. The CDR3 spans 18 residues. J lost 1 base, V lost 1 base, and 11 bases had no gene match. CDR3 sequence: CASSLGEGAGVGTDTQYF. CDR3 DNA sequence: TGTGCCAGCAGCTTAGGAGAGGGGGCAGGCGTGGGCACAGATACGCAGTATTTT.